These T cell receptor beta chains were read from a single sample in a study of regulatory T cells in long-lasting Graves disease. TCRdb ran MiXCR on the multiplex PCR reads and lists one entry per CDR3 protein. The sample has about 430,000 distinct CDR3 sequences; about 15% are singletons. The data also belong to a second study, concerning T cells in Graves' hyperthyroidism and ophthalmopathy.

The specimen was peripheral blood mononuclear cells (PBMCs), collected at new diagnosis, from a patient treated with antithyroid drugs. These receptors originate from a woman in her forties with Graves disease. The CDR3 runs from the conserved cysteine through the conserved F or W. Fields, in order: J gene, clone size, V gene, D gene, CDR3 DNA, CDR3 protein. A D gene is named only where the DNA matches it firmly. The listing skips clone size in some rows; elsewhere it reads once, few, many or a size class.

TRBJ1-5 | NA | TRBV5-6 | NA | TGTGCCAGCGGGCCTAAGGGACATTTTCTTCAGCCCCAGCATTTT | CASGPKGHFLQPQHF
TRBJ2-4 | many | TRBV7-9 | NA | TGTGCCAGCAGCAACGATGGTGGAATGGCCAAAAACATTCAGTACTTC | CASSNDGGMAKNIQYF
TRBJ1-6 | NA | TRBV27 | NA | TGTGCCAGCAGGTCAGCAGGGAAAGAAAAATATTCACCCCTCCACTTT | CASRSAGKEKYSPLHF
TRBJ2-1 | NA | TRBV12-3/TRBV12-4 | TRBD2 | TGTGCCAGCAGTCCTAGCGGGAGGGTCGATGAGCAGTTCTTC | CASSPSGRVDEQFF
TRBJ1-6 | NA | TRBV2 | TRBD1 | TGTGCCAGCAGAGACTCGGGACAGGGGAGCTCACCCCTCCACTTT | CASRDSGQGSSPLHF
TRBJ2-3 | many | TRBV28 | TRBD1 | TGTGCCAGCAGACTCCGCGGACAGGGCCTCACAGATACGCAGTATTTT | CASRLRGQGLTDTQYF
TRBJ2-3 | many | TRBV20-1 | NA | TGCAGTGCCATCGGGAGCGGAGGCCCAGATACGCAGTATTTT | CSAIGSGGPDTQYF
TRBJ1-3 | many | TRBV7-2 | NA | TGTGCCAGCAGCTTAGGGTCCAGTACGGTGGGAAACACCATATATTTT | CASSLGSSTVGNTIYF
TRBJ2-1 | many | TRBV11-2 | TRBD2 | TGTGCCAGCAGCAACCGACCCGCCAGCGGGAGGACCAGCAATGAGCAGTTCTTC | CASSNRPASGRTSNEQFF
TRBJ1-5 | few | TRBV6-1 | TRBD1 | TGTGCCAGCAATGACCTGGGACAGGGGACGGTAAATAGCAATCAGCCCCAGCATTTT | CASNDLGQGTVNSNQPQHF
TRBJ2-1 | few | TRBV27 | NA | TGTGCCAGCAGTTTATCTCGCGGGGAGTACAATGAGCAGTTCTTC | CASSLSRGEYNEQFF
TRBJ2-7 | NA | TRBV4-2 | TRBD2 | TGTGCCAGCAGCCCACGACCCAGCGGGGTTTACGAGCAGTACTTC | CASSPRPSGVYEQYF
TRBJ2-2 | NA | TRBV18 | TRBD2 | TGTGCCAGCTCACCCCATAGCGGGAGTGGAAGTTTTCACACCGGGGAGCTGTTTTTT | CASSPHSGSGSFHTGELFF
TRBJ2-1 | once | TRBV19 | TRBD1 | TGTGCCAGTAGCCTGGGACAGCCGAGCTCCTACAATGAGCAGTTCTTC | CASSLGQPSSYNEQFF
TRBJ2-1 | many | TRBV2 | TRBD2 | TGTGCCAGCAGTCCGATAGCGGGAGGTCACAATGAGCAGTTCTTC | CASSPIAGGHNEQFF
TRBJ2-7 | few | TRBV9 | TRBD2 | TGTGCCAGCAGCCCTACGGGACTAGCGGGAGGGCCCGGCTACGAGCAGTACTTC | CASSPTGLAGGPGYEQYF
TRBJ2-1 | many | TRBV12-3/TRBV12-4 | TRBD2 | TGTGCCAGCAGAGCATCCGGGACTAGGAATGAGCAGTTCTTC | CASRASGTRNEQFF
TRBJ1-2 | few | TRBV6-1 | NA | TGTGCCATCCTGACTGGGGCGGGCTACACCTTC | CAILTGAGYTF
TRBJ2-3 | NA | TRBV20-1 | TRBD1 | TGCAGTGCTAGGCCGGACAGGGGGCGAGATACGCAGTATTTT | CSARPDRGRDTQYF
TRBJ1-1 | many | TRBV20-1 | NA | TGCAGTTCACAAACTAACACTGAAGCTTTCTTT | CSSQTNTEAFF
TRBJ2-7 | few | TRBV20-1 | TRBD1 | TGCAGTGTCAGGGACAGGGAAACCTACGAGCAGTACTTC | CSVRDRETYEQYF
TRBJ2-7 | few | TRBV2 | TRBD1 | TGTGCCAGCAGTGAAGCGGCATACCCGGGACAGACCTACGAGCAGTACTTC | CASSEAAYPGQTYEQYF
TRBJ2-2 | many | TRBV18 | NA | TGTGCCAGCTCAATACTCCAGGGGACCGGGGAGCTGTTTTTT | CASSILQGTGELFF
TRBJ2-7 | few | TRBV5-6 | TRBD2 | TGTGCCAGCAGCTCGAGGGGAGCTAGCGGGAGGAGGGCCTACGAGCAGTACTTC | CASSSRGASGRRAYEQYF
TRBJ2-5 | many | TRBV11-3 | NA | TGTGCCAGCAGCTTCCATGTAGAGACCCAGTACTTC | CASSFHVETQYF
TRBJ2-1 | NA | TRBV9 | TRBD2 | TGTGCCAGCAGCGCCCCGGGGGGGTCCGATGAGCAGTTCTTC | CASSAPGGSDEQFF
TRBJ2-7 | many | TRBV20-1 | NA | TGCAGTGCTGGCGGGGCAGTCAACGAGCAGTACTTC | CSAGGAVNEQYF
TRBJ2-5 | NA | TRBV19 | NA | TGTGCCAGTAGTATAGATGGCCAAGAGACCCAGTACTTC | CASSIDGQETQYF
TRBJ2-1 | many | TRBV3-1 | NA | TGTGCCAGCAGCCAAGGTGCTAGCGATTACAATGAGCAGTTCTTC | CASSQGASDYNEQFF
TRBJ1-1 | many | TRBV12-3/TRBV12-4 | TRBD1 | TGTGCCAGCGCATTCGGTCTGACAGGGGGAAACACTGAAGCTTTCTTT | CASAFGLTGGNTEAFF
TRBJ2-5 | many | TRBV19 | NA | TGTGCCAGTAGTATAGTCCACAGAGAAGAGACCCAGTACTTC | CASSIVHREETQYF
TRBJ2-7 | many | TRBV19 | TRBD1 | TGTGCCAGTAGTATAGGGACAGGGAGCCACGAGCAGTACTTC | CASSIGTGSHEQYF
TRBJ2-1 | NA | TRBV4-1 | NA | TGCGCCAGCAGCCAAGTTAGGACCCGACCACCCAATGAGCAGTTCTTC | CASSQVRTRPPNEQFF
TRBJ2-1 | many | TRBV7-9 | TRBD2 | TGTGCCAGCAGCTCCCCCGCCCCCCTAGCGGGGAGCTCCTACAATGAGCAGTTCTTC | CASSSPAPLAGSSYNEQFF
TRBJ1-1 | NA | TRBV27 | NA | TGTGCCAGCAGTTTGGGACCCACACTCGGTACTGAAGCTTTCTTT | CASSLGPTLGTEAFF
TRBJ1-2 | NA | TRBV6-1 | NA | TGTGCCAGCCTGCGGGGGGGTTTCTATGGCTACACCTTC | CASLRGGFYGYTF
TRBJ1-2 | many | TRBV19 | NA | TGTGCCAGTAGTCCAGACAGGTTTGGCGTAGGCTACACCTTC | CASSPDRFGVGYTF
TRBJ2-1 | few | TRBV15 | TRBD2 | TGTGCCACCAGCGTCAGGACTAGCCTAGGCAATGAGCAGTTCTTC | CATSVRTSLGNEQFF
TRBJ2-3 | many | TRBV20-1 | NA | TGCAGTGCTAGAGACAGGGTCCTCAGCACAGATACGCAGTATTTT | CSARDRVLSTDTQYF
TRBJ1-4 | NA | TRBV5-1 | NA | TGCGCCAGCAGCTCCGGACGGACAACTAATGAAAAACTGTTTTTT | CASSSGRTTNEKLFF
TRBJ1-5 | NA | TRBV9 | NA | TGTGCCAGCAGCGTAGATATACGTAGTCAGCCCCAGCATTTT | CASSVDIRSQPQHF
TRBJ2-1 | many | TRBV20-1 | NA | TGCAGTGCGGGGGTTGAGCAGTTCTTC | CSAGVEQFF
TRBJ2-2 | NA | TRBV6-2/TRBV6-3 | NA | TGTGCCAGCAGTTACAAGCCGGCACGGACGCATCGGACCGGGGAGCTGTTTTTT | CASSYKPARTHRTGELFF
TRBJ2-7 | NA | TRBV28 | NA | TGTGCCAGCAGTTTACCGAACACCCTTTACGAGCAGTACTTC | CASSLPNTLYEQYF
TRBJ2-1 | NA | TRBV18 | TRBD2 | TGTGCCAGCTCACCATCCGGGACTAGCGGGATTTTTGGTGAGCAGTTCTTC | CASSPSGTSGIFGEQFF
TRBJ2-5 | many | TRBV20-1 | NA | TGCAGTGCTAGGGGACGGCTGGAGACCCAGTACTTC | CSARGRLETQYF
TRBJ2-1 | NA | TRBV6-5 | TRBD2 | TGTGCCAGCAGTTACTCTTCAAGCGGGACCTACAATGAGCAGTTCTTC | CASSYSSSGTYNEQFF
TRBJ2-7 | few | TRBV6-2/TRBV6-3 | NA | TGTGCCAGCAGCCAACAACAGGGTAGCGAGCAGTACTTC | CASSQQQGSEQYF
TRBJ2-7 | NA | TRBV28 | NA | TGTGCCAGCAGTTTACCACCAAGCGACTACTACGAGCAGTACTTC | CASSLPPSDYYEQYF
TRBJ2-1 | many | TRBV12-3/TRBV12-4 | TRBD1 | TGTGCCAGCAGTCTCAGACAGGGCCTCTCCTCCTACAATGAGCAGTTCTTC | CASSLRQGLSSYNEQFF
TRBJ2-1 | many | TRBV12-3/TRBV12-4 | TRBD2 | TGTGCCAGCAGTACCCGACTAGCGGGATTAGGGTTCTTC | CASSTRLAGLGFF